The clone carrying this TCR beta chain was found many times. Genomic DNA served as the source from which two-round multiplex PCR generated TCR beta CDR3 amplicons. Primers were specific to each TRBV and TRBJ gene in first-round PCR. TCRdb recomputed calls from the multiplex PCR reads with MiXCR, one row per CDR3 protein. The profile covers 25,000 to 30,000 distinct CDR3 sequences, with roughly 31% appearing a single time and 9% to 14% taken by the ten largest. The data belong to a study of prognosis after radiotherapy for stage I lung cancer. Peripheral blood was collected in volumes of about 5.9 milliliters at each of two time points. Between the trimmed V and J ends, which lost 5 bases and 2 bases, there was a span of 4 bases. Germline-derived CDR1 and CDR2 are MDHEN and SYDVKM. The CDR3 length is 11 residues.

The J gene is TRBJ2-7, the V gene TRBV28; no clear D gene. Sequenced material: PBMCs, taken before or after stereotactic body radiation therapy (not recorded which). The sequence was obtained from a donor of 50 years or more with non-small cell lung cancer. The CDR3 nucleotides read TGTGCCAGCAGTCCTACCTACGAGCAGTACTTC. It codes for CASSPTYEQYF.